Below are 22 T cell receptor beta chains sequenced from a single sample in a study of early T cells in non-severe SARS-CoV-2 infection. Each CDR3 protein is one row after TCRdb ran MiXCR on the 5' RACE reads. The table has about 27,000 distinct CDR3 sequences, 5.4% seen once; the top ten hold approximately 0.88%. The specimen sequenced was whole blood. The source of these receptors is an adult who was a healthcare worker with PCR-confirmed SARS-CoV-2 infection or an uninfected control (not recorded which).

This clonotype was recorded at least ten times. The chain recombines TRBV20-1 with TRBJ2-7; D is possibly TRBD2 (6 bases). V lost 6 bases to trimming and J lost 4 bases, with 13 bases between them. CDR1 is DFQATT, CDR2 SNEGSKA, per germline (reference sequence). The CDR3 has 12 residues. This CDR3 is CSAKLATYEQYF. The CDR3 region has the DNA TGCAGTGCGAAACTAGCAACTTACGAGCAGTACTTC.

This clonotype was found many times. The CDR3 here is CASSSGGLAGAAVETQYF. Here the CDR3 DNA reads TGTGCCAGCAGTTCTGGGGGACTAGCGGGGGCCGCCGTGGAGACCCAGTACTTC. The rearrangement links TRBV6-2 or TRBV6-3 to TRBJ2-5, with TRBD2 matching 14 bases. The CDR3 has 18 amino acids. The ends lost 4 bases at V and 5 bases at J; junction bases unmatched: 12. Per the germline V gene, CDR1 is MNHEY and CDR2 is SVGEGT.

This clonotype was seen repeatedly, ten times or more. The chain uses TRBV2 and TRBJ2-1; 9 bases line up with TRBD1. In germline, CDR1 is SNHLY, CDR2 FYNNEI. J was trimmed by 13 bases and V by 6 bases; bases with no gene match: 16. The CDR3 is made up of 15 amino acids. CDR3 DNA sequence: TGTGCCAGCAGACTTGCCGGGACAGGGCTAGGGCGACAGTTCTTC. Translating it yields CASRLAGTGLGRQFF.

This clonotype was detected ten times or more. The rearrangement links TRBV12-3 or TRBV12-4 to TRBJ1-1; 7 nucleotides align to TRBD1. The CDR3 is 15 residues long. V lost 5 bases and J lost 6; bases outside the gene matches: 12. CDR3 region: CASSTYRGAGAEAFF. DNA of the CDR3: TGTGCCAGCAGTACCTACAGGGGTGCCGGCGCTGAAGCTTTCTTT.

There are a few counts of this clonotype. CDR3 loop: CATRQGANYGYTF. For the CDR3, the DNA is TGTGCCACCAGACAGGGGGCGAACTATGGCTACACCTTC. The V and J genes are TRBV24-1 and TRBJ1-2; the match to TRBD1 covers 9 bases. Germline lookup yields CDR1 KGHDR and CDR2 SFDVKD. The V segment lost 7 bases and the J segment 2 bases; nucleotides outside the gene matches: 1. The CDR3 length is 13 residues.

This clonotype was counted ten times or more. This rearrangement joins TRBV11-2 to TRBJ2-7; tentatively, D is TRBD1 (6 bases). V lost 5 bases, J lost 8 bases, and 13 bases lay in between. The CDR3 is made up of 12 amino acids. Germline assignment: CDR1 SGHAT and CDR2 FQNNGV. In DNA, the CDR3 is TGTGCCAGCAGCACCGGGACATCTAAGCAGTACTTC. Residues: CASSTGTSKQYF.

This clonotype was found many times. The chain is built from TRBV5-1 and TRBJ2-1; tentatively, D is TRBD1 (5 bases). V was trimmed by 2 bases and J by 9 bases, leaving 15 bases between them. Germline V gene sequence: CDR1 SGHRS, CDR2 YFSETQ. This CDR3 contains 14 residues. The CDR3 sequence: CASSLGDLGIEQFF. CDR3 DNA: TGCGCCAGCAGCTTAGGGGATTTAGGAATTGAGCAGTTCTTC. The full variable domain, completed using reference TRBV5-1 and TRBJ2-1, is KAGVTQTPRYLIKTRGQQVTLSCSPISGHRSVSWYQQTPGQGLQFLFEYFSETQRNKGNFPGRFSGRQFSNSRSEMNVSTLELGDSALYLCASSLGDLGIEQFFGPGTRLTVL.

There are many counts of this clonotype. The V call is TRBV7-9, the J call TRBJ2-3; 10 positions match TRBD1. Germline CDR1 SEHNR, CDR2 FQNEAQ (reference sequence). Trimming removed 5 bases from V and 3 bases from J; junction bases left unmatched: 8. The CDR3 loop spans 16 amino acids. The CDR3 nucleotides are TGTGCCAGCAGCAACCGGGACAGGGGAAGTACAGATACGCAGTATTTT. Protein: CASSNRDRGSTDTQYF. Supplemented by reference TRBV7-9 and TRBJ2-3, the full variable domain reads DTGVSQNPRHKITKRGQNVTFRCDPISEHNRLYWYRQTLGQGPEFLTYFQNEAQLEKSRLLSDRFSAERPKGSFSTLEIQRTEQGDSAMYLCASSNRDRGSTDTQYFGPGTRLTVL.

This clonotype showed up many times. This chain links TRBV24-1 with TRBJ2-1; tentative D call: TRBD1 (6 bases). CDR3 length: 17 residues. Looked up from germline, CDR1 is KGHDR and CDR2 is SFDVKD. Trimming pared 0 bases from V and 9 bases from J, leaving 20 bases between. The CDR3 reads CATSDLRGRAGVSEQFF. The CDR3 DNA reads as TGTGCCACCAGTGATTTGCGGGGACGGGCAGGGGTCAGTGAGCAGTTCTTC.

This clonotype was counted at least ten times. The genes are TRBV3-1 and TRBJ1-1, with TRBD1 identical over 8 bases. CDR3 length: 15 residues. J gave up 5 bases and V 4 bases, and 9 bases lay outside the gene matches. Per germline, CDR1 LGHDT and CDR2 YNNKEL (reference sequence). The chain's CDR3 is CASSPKYTGGTEAFF. The CDR3, as DNA: TGTGCCAGCAGCCCCAAGTATACAGGGGGTACTGAAGCTTTCTTT.

This clonotype was counted many times. CDR3 in amino acids: CASLVNRGLGETQYF. As DNA, the CDR3 is TGTGCCAGCCTCGTCAACAGGGGGCTGGGAGAGACCCAGTACTTC. V gene TRBV28 combines with J gene TRBJ2-5; 9 nucleotides align to TRBD1. V lost 8 bases to trimming and J lost 4 bases; unmatched junction nucleotides: 11. This CDR3 is built from 15 residues. CDR1 is MDHEN, CDR2 SYDVKM, per germline.

This clonotype was picked up a small number of times. J is TRBJ1-5 and V is TRBV2, with D hard to call. Germline lookup yields CDR1 SNHLY and CDR2 FYNNEI. V lost 4 bases and J lost 5, with 12 bases in between. The CDR3 sequence is 14 residues long. The CDR3 is CASSAGGYYQPQHF. Here the CDR3 DNA reads TGTGCCAGCAGTGCCGGAGGTTACTATCAGCCCCAGCATTTT.

This clonotype was seen many times. The rearrangement uses TRBV28 and TRBJ2-7, with no clear D. The CDR3 length is 15 residues. V dropped 4 bases and J dropped 1 base, with 14 bases sitting between them. The germline V gene has CDR1 MDHEN and CDR2 SYDVKM. CDR3 sequence reads: CASSSPWPSSYEQYF. CDR3 in DNA: TGTGCCAGCAGTTCCCCCTGGCCGTCATCCTACGAGCAGTACTTC.

This clonotype came up many times. The chain combines TRBV12-3 or TRBV12-4 with TRBJ2-4, with TRBD1 as a possible D gene (5 bases). The length of the CDR3 is 14 residues. V lost 6 bases and J 3 bases, leaving 12 bases between the germline ends. The chain's CDR3 is CASSLTVIKNIQYF. CDR3 DNA sequence: TGTGCCAGCAGCCTGACAGTAATCAAAAACATTCAGTACTTC.

This chain connects TRBV28 to TRBJ2-3, with D unresolved. CDR1 MDHEN and CDR2 SYDVKM come from the germline V gene. This CDR3 region has 11 residues. V lost 0 bases and J 8 bases, leaving 3 bases between the germline ends. The CDR3 DNA follows: TGTGCCAGCAGTTTATGGGGTACGCAGTATTTT. Protein: CASSLWGTQYF.

The CDR3 loop is CASSPWTSEDNEQFF. The CDR3 DNA reads TGTGCCAGCTCACCATGGACTAGTGAGGACAATGAGCAGTTCTTC. The V and J genes are TRBV18 and TRBJ2-1, with TRBD2 identical over 7 bases. J gave up 5 bases and V 2 bases, and 6 bases lay outside the gene matches. CDR1 is KGHSH and CDR2 is LQKENI in the germline V gene. The CDR3 is 15 amino acids.

This clonotype was counted at least ten times. The chain joins TRBV19 to TRBJ2-5; D call uncertain. Per the germline V gene, CDR1 is LNHDA and CDR2 is SQIVND (reference sequence). CDR3 size: 14 residues. The germline V and J ends were trimmed by 4 bases and 2 bases, with 11 bases remaining between them. The CDR3 sequence: CASSRTAPQETQYF. The CDR3 nucleotides read TGTGCCAGTAGTAGGACGGCGCCTCAAGAGACCCAGTACTTC. The full variable domain, with the rest looked up from reference TRBV19 and TRBJ2-5, is DGGITQSPKYLFRKEGQNVTLSCEQNLNHDAMYWYRQDPGQGLRLIYYSQIVNDFQKGDIAEGYSVSREKKESFPLTVTSAQKNPTAFYLCASSRTAPQETQYFGPGTRLLVL.

This clonotype came up many times. The V call is TRBV7-6, the J call TRBJ2-1; D uncertain. CDR1 and CDR2 (germline): SGHVS, FNYEAQ. Trimming took off 2 bases at V and 6 bases at J, with 14 bases between the two ends. This CDR3 comprises 15 residues. CDR3 amino acids: CASSLNPASFNEQFF. In DNA form, the CDR3 reads TGTGCCAGCAGCTTAAATCCAGCAAGCTTCAATGAGCAGTTCTTC.

The table lists this clonotype with many counts. The chain couples TRBV7-7 to TRBJ2-7; the match to TRBD1 covers 7 bases. This CDR3 has 13 amino acids. CDR1 is SSHAT, CDR2 FNYEAQ, per germline (reference sequence). J was trimmed by 5 bases and V by 5 bases; bases with no gene match: 6. CDR3 protein: CASSENRGNEQYF. The DNA of the CDR3 is TGTGCCAGCAGCGAAAACAGGGGAAACGAGCAGTACTTC.

In this sample, this clonotype is medium-sized (0.01 to 0.1%). The chain employs TRBV28 and TRBJ2-7, with 14 nucleotides matching TRBD2. Germline trimming cut 5 bases from V and 7 bases from J; bases unmatched to any gene: 7. This CDR3 is 15 amino acids long. The germline gives CDR1 MDHEN, CDR2 SYDVKM. The CDR3 DNA follows: TGTGCCAGCAGTCTAGGACTAGCGGGAGGTGGGGAGCAGTACTTC. It codes for CASSLGLAGGGEQYF.

This clonotype was recorded many times. V gene TRBV11-3 combines with J gene TRBJ2-1; D uncertain. The CDR3 covers 14 residues. Per the germline V gene, CDR1 is SGHNT and CDR2 is YENEEA. V lost 1 base and J 5 bases, leaving 9 bases between the germline ends. The chain's CDR3 is CASSLARRNNEQFF. The CDR3 DNA is TGTGCCAGCAGCTTAGCCCGACGGAACAATGAGCAGTTCTTC.

This clonotype was counted ten times or more. The gene calls are TRBV7-4 and TRBJ2-4, with D maybe TRBD2 (6 bases). The CDR3 has 16 amino acids. V was shortened by 0 bases and J by 8 bases, with 17 bases between the two germline ends. CDR1 is SGHVT and CDR2 is SQSDAQ in the germline V gene. CDR3 DNA sequence: TGTGCCAGCAGCTTAGCTTGGTGGAGGGCCTCGCACATTCAGTACTTC. Its protein product is CASSLAWWRASHIQYF.